A single sample is the source of the 3 T cell receptor beta chains below, sequenced in a study of blood T cell repertoires in COVID-19. Some clones are missing from TCRdb's copy, which holds only in-frame ones; the method was immunoSEQ multiplex PCR. The sample has 250,000 to 300,000 clones, approximately 88% seen once. Sequences were obtained from peripheral blood. These receptors were collected from a woman under 40 who had recovered from COVID-19.

The chain couples TRBV7-2 to TRBJ1-1, with 7 positions matching TRBD1. The CDR3 runs to 13 residues. Germline trimming cut 5 bases from V and 5 bases from J; bases unmatched to any gene: 5. Germline V CDR1 and CDR2: SGHTA, FQGNSA. CDR3 DNA: TGTGCCAGCAGCCCCACAGGGGTGACTGAAGCTTTCTTT. Translated, it gives CASSPTGVTEAFF. The entire variable domain, with the rest obtained from reference TRBV7-2 and TRBJ1-1, is as follows: GAGVSQSPSNKVTEKGKDVELRCDPISGHTALYWYRQSLGQGLEFLIYFQGNSAPDKSGLPSDRFSAERTGGSVSTLTIQRTQQEDSAVYLCASSPTGVTEAFFGQGTRLTVV.

The chain is built from TRBV7-3 and TRBJ2-2, with 7 bases fitting TRBD1. The CDR3 runs 16 residues. Looked up from germline, CDR1 is SGHTA and CDR2 is FQGTGA. The trim removed 4 bases at V and 1 base at J, leaving 6 bases unmatched. CDR3 sequence: CASSWGTARNTGELFF. Written as DNA, the CDR3 is TGTGCCAGCAGCTGGGGGACAGCTCGGAACACCGGGGAGCTGTTTTTT. Full variable domain (missing parts from reference TRBV7-3 and TRBJ2-2): GAGVSQTPSNKVTEKGKYVELRCDPISGHTALYWYRQSLGQGPEFLIYFQGTGAADDSGLPNDRFFAVRPEGSVSTLKIQRTERGDSAVYLCASSWGTARNTGELFFGEGSRLTVL.

The genes are TRBV12-5 and TRBJ2-5, with 8 bases matching TRBD1. The CDR3 is 15 amino acids. V lost 1 base and J lost 2; bases outside the gene matches: 3. From germline, CDR1 is LGHNT and CDR2 FRNRAP. The CDR3 loop reads CASGLGQGLQETQYF. The CDR3 region has the DNA TGTGCTAGTGGTTTGGGACAGGGGCTACAAGAGACCCAGTACTTC.